A selection of T cell receptor beta chains follows, all from one sample in a study of T cells after posttransplantation cyclophosphamide. This table comes from immunoSEQ multiplex PCR, and its TCRdb copy is limited to in-frame clones, with some not included. The sample yields fewer than 40,000 clones, without any singletons. The sample taken for sequencing was PBMCs. All receptors come from a young woman in good health and a related stem cell transplant donor. The CDR3 runs from the conserved cysteine through the conserved F or W. The D gene is left open where the match is weak. Part of the rows lack a size; the others show once, few, many or a class for expanded clones.

j_call d_call clone_size v_call cdr3_aa cdr3_nt
TRBJ2-1 TRBD1 many TRBV28 CASSPVSGRGRSEQFF TGTGCCAGCAGTCCCGTCAGCGGCAGGGGGCGCTCTGAGCAGTTCTTC
TRBJ2-7 TRBD1 many TRBV4-3 CASSQDRGTGGYEQYF TGCGCCAGCAGCCAAGATAGGGGGACAGGAGGTTACGAGCAGTACTTC
TRBJ1-1 - many TRBV29-1 CSVDPAGNTEAFF TGCAGCGTTGACCCCGCAGGGAACACTGAAGCTTTCTTT
TRBJ1-5 - many TRBV7-9 CASSREGNQPQHF TGTGCCAGCAGCCGTGAAGGGAATCAGCCCCAGCATTTT
TRBJ2-3 TRBD2 few TRBV5-1 CASSLVGLAGTDTQYF TGCGCCAGCAGCTTGGTAGGACTAGCGGGCACAGATACGCAGTATTTT
TRBJ1-1 TRBD1 many TRBV6-4 CASSPGQNGNDEAFF TGTGCCAGCAGTCCGGGACAGAACGGGAATGATGAAGCTTTCTTT
TRBJ2-1 TRBD2 many TRBV18 CASSGPSGGNEQFF TGTGCCAGCTCAGGTCCTAGCGGGGGTAATGAGCAGTTCTTC
TRBJ2-6 - many TRBV19 CASSGSRAGANVLTF TGTGCCAGTAGTGGAAGTAGGGCTGGGGCCAACGTCCTGACTTTC
TRBJ1-2 - few TRBV7-9 CAKAGNYGYTF TGTGCCAAGGCAGGGAACTATGGCTACACCTTC
TRBJ2-1 TRBD2 many TRBV10-3 CAISEGLAEDNEQFF TGTGCCATCAGTGAGGGACTAGCGGAAGACAATGAGCAGTTCTTC
TRBJ1-6 - many TRBV2 CASRSDRNSPLHF TGTGCCAGCAGGAGCGACCGAAATTCACCCCTCCACTTT
TRBJ1-2 TRBD1 many TRBV9 CASSVGGRWTGNGYTF TGTGCCAGCAGCGTAGGAGGCCGATGGACAGGGAATGGCTACACCTTC
TRBJ2-2 - many TRBV19 CASSAYRDTGELFF TGTGCCAGTAGTGCATACAGGGACACCGGGGAGCTGTTTTTT
TRBJ1-2 TRBD1 many TRBV19 CASWMWGTGIEGYTF TGTGCCAGTTGGATGTGGGGGACAGGGATCGAGGGCTACACCTTC
TRBJ1-2 - few TRBV27 CASSLGRASRGRYGYTF TGTGCCAGCAGTTTAGGCAGGGCTTCTCGTGGACGATATGGCTACACCTTC
TRBJ2-1 TRBD2 many TRBV5-4 CASSTSGTSGGYNEQFF TGTGCCAGCAGCACCTCCGGGACTAGCGGGGGGTACAATGAGCAGTTCTTC
TRBJ1-5 TRBD1 - TRBV9 CASSGQGAGGWPQHF TGTGCCAGCAGCGGACAGGGGGCAGGAGGTTGGCCCCAGCATTTT
TRBJ1-5 - many TRBV6-6 CASSGQNLNQPQHF TGTGCCAGCAGCGGACAGAACCTGAATCAGCCCCAGCATTTT
TRBJ2-7 TRBD1 - TRBV6-1 CASTHRGQAGVEQYF TGTGCCAGCACCCACAGGGGGCAGGCGGGGGTCGAGCAGTACTTC
TRBJ1-5 - many TRBV19 CASSFQGVEHF TGTGCCAGTAGTTTCCAGGGTGTCGAACATTTT
TRBJ1-1 TRBD1 many TRBV6-2/TRBV6-3 CASSYPLTGTEAFF TGTGCCAGCAGTTACCCCCTGACAGGGACTGAAGCTTTCTTT
TRBJ1-6 TRBD1 many TRBV6-2/TRBV6-3 CASSPQGQGYNSPLHF TGTGCCAGCAGTCCCCAGGGACAGGGGTACAATTCACCCCTCCACTTT
TRBJ2-3 - few TRBV7-2 CASSLERQGGPQYF TGTGCCAGCAGCTTAGAGAGGCAGGGGGGTCCGCAGTATTTT
TRBJ2-4 TRBD1 many TRBV4-1 CASSQEGGQFTKNIQYF TGCGCCAGCAGCCAAGAAGGGGGACAGTTTACCAAAAACATTCAGTACTTC
TRBJ1-5 TRBD1 - TRBV24-1 CATSDGGQNQPQHF TGTGCCACCAGTGATGGGGGACAGAATCAGCCCCAGCATTTT
TRBJ1-2 - - TRBV6-2/TRBV6-3 CASINLGGSQAGYTF TGTGCCAGCATCAATCTAGGCGGCAGCCAAGCTGGCTACACCTTC
TRBJ2-7 - many TRBV6-2/TRBV6-3 CASSREGYEQYF TGTGCCAGCAGCAGAGAGGGGTACGAGCAGTACTTC
TRBJ2-1 - many TRBV6-4 CASSESQRDEQFF TGTGCCAGCAGCGAGAGCCAGCGCGATGAGCAGTTCTTC
TRBJ1-1 - many TRBV29-1 CSVTHDEAFF TGCAGCGTGACACATGATGAAGCTTTCTTT
TRBJ1-6 - many TRBV5-1 CASSLAATVNSPLHF TGCGCCAGCAGCTTGGCGGCGACAGTTAATTCACCCCTCCACTTT
TRBJ2-2 TRBD2 many TRBV6-2/TRBV6-3 CASRKAGGTTGELFF TGTGCCAGCAGAAAAGCGGGGGGGACCACCGGGGAGCTGTTTTTT
TRBJ2-1 TRBD2 many TRBV6-2/TRBV6-3 CASTQAGGPYNEQFF TGTGCCAGCACTCAAGCGGGGGGCCCCTACAATGAGCAGTTCTTC
TRBJ2-7 - few TRBV30 CAWSAGYEQYF TGTGCCTGGAGTGCAGGGTACGAGCAGTACTTC
TRBJ2-2 - few TRBV6-4 CASSASSMNTGELFF TGTGCCAGCAGTGCCTCTAGCATGAACACCGGGGAGCTGTTTTTT
TRBJ1-5 - many TRBV2 CASRTVQGAQHF TGTGCCAGCCGGACAGTCCAAGGGGCCCAGCATTTT
TRBJ2-2 - - TRBV12-3/TRBV12-4 CASSSYRTGELFF TGTGCCAGCAGTTCCTACAGAACCGGGGAGCTGTTTTTT
TRBJ2-3 - many TRBV12-3/TRBV12-4 CASSLDRTDTQYF TGTGCCAGCAGTTTAGACAGGACAGATACGCAGTATTTT
TRBJ2-5 - - TRBV6-1 CASSEGGTVRGTQYF TGTGCCAGCAGTGAAGGGGGGACTGTGCGCGGGACCCAGTACTTC
TRBJ1-1 - - TRBV7-3 CASSFRGRDTEAFF TGTGCCAGCAGCTTCCGGGGAAGGGACACTGAAGCTTTCTTT
TRBJ2-3 - few TRBV25-1 CASRGATDTQYF TGTGCCAGCAGAGGGGCCACAGATACGCAGTATTTT
TRBJ1-2 - many TRBV27 CASSLKASRGYTF TGTGCCAGCAGTTTAAAGGCCTCCAGGGGCTACACCTTC
TRBJ1-2 - few TRBV5-1 CASSPGLLYGYTF TGCGCCAGCAGCCCAGGGCTCCTCTATGGCTACACCTTC
TRBJ1-1 - many TRBV5-1 CASSLGGGYTEAFF TGCGCCAGCAGCTTGGGCGGGGGGTACACTGAAGCTTTCTTT
TRBJ2-3 TRBD2 few TRBV12-3/TRBV12-4 CASSSYGGDTDTQYF TGTGCCAGCAGTTCATATGGGGGGGACACAGATACGCAGTATTTT
TRBJ2-3 TRBD2 - TRBV4-2 CASSQGLAGADTQYF TGTGCCAGCAGCCAAGGACTAGCGGGGGCTGATACGCAGTATTTT
TRBJ2-6 TRBD1 few TRBV27 CASSLSSRTGAGANVLTF TGTGCCAGCAGTTTATCGAGCAGGACAGGGGCTGGGGCCAACGTCCTGACTTTC
TRBJ2-7 - many TRBV5-1 CASSLNSQAYEQYF TGCGCCAGCAGCTTGAACAGCCAGGCCTACGAGCAGTACTTC
TRBJ2-7 - many TRBV19 CASSTELQGAYEQYF TGTGCCAGTAGTACGGAATTGCAGGGTGCCTACGAGCAGTACTTC
TRBJ2-5 TRBD2 - TRBV5-1 CASSGVSGAQETQYF TGCGCCAGCAGTGGGGTTAGCGGGGCCCAAGAGACCCAGTACTTC
TRBJ2-5 - - TRBV9 CASSVVGQPQETQYF TGTGCCAGCAGCGTAGTAGGGCAGCCCCAAGAGACCCAGTACTTC
TRBJ1-5 TRBD1 - TRBV5-1 CASSPLFTLDRGGGRRSNQPQHF TGCGCCAGCAGCCCACTATTTACACTCGACAGGGGAGGGGGAAGACGCAGCAATCAGCCCCAGCATTTT
TRBJ2-1 TRBD2 many TRBV24-1 CATSDSGTSQQFF TGTGCCACCAGTGACTCCGGGACTAGTCAGCAGTTCTTC